This T cell receptor beta chain appears in the sequencing data of a study of blood T cell repertoires in COVID-19. The method was immunoSEQ multiplex PCR; TCRdb's version includes in-frame clones alone and lacks a portion of them. Among around 47,000 clones, approximately 90% were seen once, and the ten largest hold more than 20%. Germline CDR1 reads MDHEN; CDR2 reads SYDVKM. The CDR3 length is 15 residues. The germline V and J ends were trimmed by 2 bases and 0 bases, with 11 bases remaining between them. The sequenced sample consisted of peripheral blood. This chain uses TRBV28 with TRBJ2-7, with D perhaps TRBD2 (6 bases). The sequence derives from a woman of 80 years or more in a cohort sampled during active or convalescent COVID-19. The CDR3 spells CASSLPDYLSYEQYF. CDR3 DNA: TGTGCCAGCAGTTTACCGGACTATCTCTCCTACGAGCAGTACTTC.